The 32 T cell receptor beta chains below come from one sample, sequenced in a study of immune heterogeneity within non-small cell lung tumors. For each sample, template was 600 ng of bulk tumor genomic DNA. From each primary tumor, several far-apart biopsies were obtained during surgery. Enrolled patients presented with newly diagnosed, previously untreated non-small cell lung cancer and underwent curative surgery. Multiplex PCR employing 32 V and 13 J primers generated amplicons of the TCR beta CDR3. TCRdb re-derived calls from the multiplex PCR reads in MiXCR, one entry per CDR3 protein. The sample holds about 3,000 distinct CDR3 sequences, more than 20% seen once. Sequencing was carried out using lung tumor tissue. The receptors originated from a female donor with non-small cell lung cancer.

This CDR3 is CSVVVALADTQYF. Here the CDR3 DNA reads TGCAGCGTTGTAGTAGCGCTCGCAGATACGCAGTATTTT. V gene TRBV29-1 combines with J gene TRBJ2-3, with D possibly matching TRBD2 (5 bases). The CDR3 has 13 residues. V was pared by 4 bases and J by 4 bases, with 12 bases between. CDR1 is SQVTM, CDR2 ANQGSEA, per germline.

V usage is TRBV6-5 and J usage is TRBJ2-1; D is uncertain. V was cut by 2 bases and J by 9 bases, with 17 bases left in between. Germline V lookup: CDR1 MNHEY, CDR2 SVGAGI. CDR3 length equals 15 residues. The CDR3 DNA follows: TGTGCCAGCAGTTACACCCGGGTCTGGGATGGTGAGCAGTTCTTC. This codes for CASSYTRVWDGEQFF.

On this clonotype itself: A much bigger clone sits one base away, suggesting this may be a read error. This chain uses TRBV27 with TRBJ2-7; TRBD1 agrees at 8 bases. The CDR3 is 13 amino acids. Germline CDR1 and CDR2: MNHEY and SMNVEV (reference sequence). The CDR3 sequence: CASSRTPGGEHYF. DNA for the CDR3: TGTGCCAGCAGTAGAACACCAGGGGGCGAGCATTACTTC.

This clonotype showed up just a few times. J is TRBJ2-7 and V is TRBV6-5, with D hard to call. Trimming removed 2 bases at V and 4 bases at J, with 12 bases between. Germline CDR1 MNHEY, CDR2 SVGAGI. CDR3 length equals 14 residues. This chain's CDR3 is CASSYRATLYEQYF. In DNA, the CDR3 is TGTGCCAGCAGTTACAGGGCCACACTTTACGAGCAGTACTTC.

By frequency in the sample, this clonotype is medium-sized. The V call is TRBV5-1, the J call TRBJ1-1; 8 bases match TRBD1. The trim removed 2 bases at V and 4 bases at J, leaving 1 base unmatched. This CDR3 comprises 13 residues. Germline V lookup: CDR1 SGHRS, CDR2 YFSETQ. This chain's CDR3 is CASSFGTGTEAFF. CDR3 DNA: TGCGCCAGCAGCTTCGGGACAGGCACTGAAGCTTTCTTT.

This clonotype is medium-sized by share. This chain joins TRBV19 and TRBJ1-1, with a tentative D call TRBD1 (5 bases). The CDR3 is 13 amino acids. V lost 2 bases and J 5 bases, leaving 9 bases between the germline ends. Germline V gives CDR1 LNHDA, CDR2 SQIVND (reference sequence). In nucleotides, the CDR3 is TGTGCCAGTAGTATAAGGAGGGGTACTGAAGCTTTCTTT. This sequence encodes CASSIRRGTEAFF.

In its sample, this clonotype was seen once. This may be a read error, as it is one base from a much larger clone. This chain's CDR3 is CAGSSGTRWGYNEQFF. The DNA of the CDR3 is TGTGCCGGCAGTTCAGGGACCCGATGGGGCTACAATGAGCAGTTCTTC. The chain links TRBV28 to TRBJ2-1; perhaps D is TRBD1 or TRBD2 (5 bases each). The CDR3 spans 16 residues. CDR1 MDHEN and CDR2 SYDVKM come from the germline V gene.

The chain is built from TRBV27 and TRBJ1-6; weak D call: TRBD1 (5 bases). Germline CDR1 reads MNHEY; CDR2 reads SMNVEV (reference sequence). The CDR3 contains 16 residues. V gave up 3 bases and J gave up 7 bases, with 16 bases separating them. In DNA form, the CDR3 reads TGTGCCAGCAGTTTTCGTCAGGGATTGGGGAATTCACCCCTCCACTTT. This translates into CASSFRQGLGNSPLHF.

By share, this clonotype ranks as medium-sized (0.01 to 0.1%). The chain carries TRBV6-1 and TRBJ2-3, with a tentative D call TRBD1 (5 bases). V was pared by 0 bases and J by 0 bases, with 7 bases between. The CDR3 has 15 amino acids. CDR1 MNHNS and CDR2 SASEGT come from the germline V gene. The CDR3: CASSEAPGSTDTQYF. The CDR3 region has the DNA TGTGCCAGCAGTGAAGCTCCAGGGAGCACAGATACGCAGTATTTT.

This clonotype is medium-sized (0.01 to 0.1%). The rearrangement uses TRBV19 and TRBJ1-5; 9 bases fit TRBD1. There are 15 residues in the CDR3. CDR1 and CDR2 (germline): LNHDA, SQIVND (reference sequence). Unmatched junction bases numbered 6, after V lost 4 bases and J lost 5 bases. DNA of the CDR3: TGTGCCAGTAGTAGGGGACAGGGCAACCATCAGCCCCAGCATTTT. It translates to CASSRGQGNHQPQHF.

This chain joins TRBV20-1 and TRBJ1-2; maybe TRBD1 (5 bases). CDR1 and CDR2 (germline): DFQATT, SNEGSKA (reference sequence). The CDR3 runs to 12 residues. V lost 3 bases, J lost 4 bases, and 9 bases lay in between. CDR3 sequence reads: CSASQGIYGYTF. The CDR3 DNA follows: TGCAGTGCTAGCCAGGGCATCTATGGCTACACCTTC.

A few counts support this clonotype. This chain joins TRBV7-9 and TRBJ2-1; TRBD2 matches 10 bases. The CDR3 consists of 16 residues. Germline assignment: CDR1 SEHNR and CDR2 FQNEAQ (reference sequence). After removal of 4 bases from V and 9 bases from J, the junction contained 12 bases not matched to a gene. In nucleotides, the CDR3 is TGTGCCAGCAGCTCGGAAAGCGGGAGGGCCAAGGGTGAGCAGTTCTTC. Amino acid sequence: CASSSESGRAKGEQFF.

This clonotype is classed as large. The genes are TRBV7-8 and TRBJ2-7; D gene unclear. This CDR3 spans 17 amino acids. Per germline, CDR1 SGHVS and CDR2 FQNEAQ. Trimming shortened V by 4 bases and J by 0 bases, and 19 bases separated the two germline ends. The chain's CDR3 is CASSSQNYLTRSYEQYF. The CDR3 bases are TGTGCCAGCAGCTCACAAAACTACTTAACCCGCTCCTACGAGCAGTACTTC.

This clonotype ranks as medium-sized (0.01 to 0.1%). The rearrangement uses TRBV28 and TRBJ1-5; D gene unclear. The germline CDR1 and CDR2 sequences are MDHEN and SYDVKM. The CDR3 runs 14 residues. Trimming removed 6 bases at V and 0 bases at J, with 9 bases between. In DNA form, the CDR3 reads TGTGCCAGCAGAACCGGGAGTAGCAATCAGCCCCAGCATTTT. This encodes CASRTGSSNQPQHF. The full variable domain, rest sourced from reference TRBV28 and TRBJ1-5, is DVKVTQSSRYLVKRTGEKVFLECVQDMDHENMFWYRQDPGLGLRLIYFSYDVKMKEKGDIPEGYSVSREKKERFSLILESASTNQTSMYLCASRTGSSNQPQHFGDGTRLSIL.

The J gene is TRBJ2-3, the V gene TRBV10-3, with D perhaps matching TRBD1 (5 bases). This CDR3 has 13 residues. The V gene lost 2 bases and the J gene lost 5 bases, with 8 bases spanning the gap. The germline gives CDR1 ENHRY, CDR2 SYGVKD. The CDR3 nucleotides read TGTGCCATCAGTGAGCGACAGCGAGATACGCAGTATTTT. This sequence encodes CAISERQRDTQYF.

This chain connects TRBV20-1 to TRBJ2-7, with 7 bases aligning to TRBD2. CDR3 length: 14 amino acids. V gave up 3 bases and J gave up 5 bases; unmatched junction bases: 10. Germline V gives CDR1 DFQATT, CDR2 SNEGSKA (reference sequence). The CDR3 nucleotides are TGCAGTGCTAGGGGGGGGGGGGGAAGGGACGAGCAGTACTTC. Its protein is CSARGGGGRDEQYF.

By proportion, this clonotype is medium-sized (0.01 to 0.1%). The chain uses TRBV24-1 and TRBJ1-2; weak D call: TRBD1 (5 bases). Per the germline V gene, CDR1 is KGHDR and CDR2 is SFDVKD. The CDR3 consists of 13 residues. The V gene lost 8 bases and the J gene lost 4 bases, with 13 bases spanning the gap. The CDR3 DNA follows: TGTGCCACCATTCGGGGGTGGCCCTATGGCTACACCTTC. Its protein is CATIRGWPYGYTF.

Sample share makes this clonotype medium-sized. J is TRBJ2-7 and V is TRBV5-1; 10 positions agree with TRBD1. The CDR3 has 15 amino acids. With V trimmed by 0 bases and J by 7 bases, 7 bases remained unmatched. CDR1 and CDR2 from the germline V gene are SGHRS and YFSETQ. Here the CDR3 DNA reads TGCGCCAGCAGCTTGGGAGGGACAGGGGATCGAGAGCAGTACTTC. Protein sequence: CASSLGGTGDREQYF.

A word on this clonotype: A read error may be the cause here, since a much bigger clone is one base away. The rearrangement uses TRBV7-7 and TRBJ2-1; D unclear. Germline CDR1 reads SSHAT; CDR2 reads FNYEAQ (reference sequence). The CDR3 has 16 residues. CDR3 coding DNA: TGTGCTAGCAGCTCCCGCGTTTCTGTGCCCTACAATGAGCATTTCTTC. Its protein product is CASSSRVSVPYNEHFF.

With respect to this clonotype: One end of the junction is discordant with germline, which a read error may explain. J is TRBJ1-6 and V is TRBV5-6; 9 positions match TRBD1. The CDR3 contains 15 residues. Germline V gene sequence: CDR1 SGHDT, CDR2 YYEEEE. The CDR3: CSSSLRDRVNSPLHF. DNA of the CDR3: TGTTCCAGCAGCTTGCGGGACAGGGTCAATTCACCCCTCCACTTT.

This clonotype appeared a few times. V gene TRBV27 combines with J gene TRBJ2-3; D is ambiguous. Germline CDR1 reads MNHEY; CDR2 reads SMNVEV (reference sequence). Deletions cut 5 bases from V and 9 bases from J, with 12 bases between. The CDR3 contains 12 residues. CDR3 loop: CASSPPLGTQYF. As DNA, the CDR3 is TGTGCCAGCAGTCCTCCCCTTGGAACGCAGTATTTT.

J is TRBJ1-6 and V is TRBV7-2; the D gene is possibly TRBD1 (6 bases). The CDR3 totals 18 residues. The V gene lost 5 bases and the J gene lost 10 bases, with 27 bases spanning the gap. Germline V CDR1 and CDR2: SGHTA, FQGNSA. CDR3: CASSPRAWGGGQGSPLHF. For the CDR3, the DNA is TGTGCCAGCAGCCCGCGGGCTTGGGGGGGGGGGCAAGGCTCACCCCTCCACTTT.

The J gene is TRBJ2-3, the V gene TRBV28, with D possibly being TRBD1 (6 bases). Germline V lookup: CDR1 MDHEN, CDR2 SYDVKM. V shed 8 bases and J shed 0 bases, with 9 bases lying between them. CDR3 length: 13 amino acids. The CDR3 sequence is CASWTASTDTQYF. DNA of the CDR3: TGTGCCAGCTGGACAGCTAGCACAGATACGCAGTATTTT.

By sample fraction, this clonotype is medium-sized. V and J are TRBV28 and TRBJ1-3; possible D gene TRBD1, 5 bases. Trimming pared 7 bases from V and 0 bases from J, leaving 13 bases between. CDR3 length: 15 residues. Looked up from germline, CDR1 is MDHEN and CDR2 is SYDVKM. The chain's CDR3 is CASTPGRISGNTIYF. The CDR3 nucleotides read TGTGCCAGCACCCCGGGACGGATCTCTGGAAACACCATATATTTT.

The rearrangement joins TRBV7-9 to TRBJ2-3, with 7 bases aligning to TRBD2. Germline V gene sequence: CDR1 SEHNR, CDR2 FQNEAQ (reference sequence). Unmatched junction bases numbered 5, after V lost 2 bases and J lost 3 bases. This CDR3 has 15 residues. CDR3 sequence: CASSLNRGGTDTQYF. The CDR3 bases are TGTGCCAGCAGCTTAAATCGGGGAGGGACAGATACGCAGTATTTT.

This chain uses TRBV5-1 with TRBJ2-2, with 8 bases matching TRBD2. The V segment lost 4 bases and the J segment 4 bases; nucleotides outside the gene matches: 6. This CDR3 is 15 amino acids long. The germline V gene has CDR1 SGHRS and CDR2 YFSETQ. CDR3 loop: CASSPLAGGTGELFF. The CDR3 DNA reads as TGCGCCAGCAGCCCTCTAGCGGGTGGCACCGGGGAGCTGTTTTTT.

The sample holds a few counts of this clonotype. This chain connects TRBV7-3 to TRBJ2-5; D is unclear. This CDR3 contains 14 residues. Germline values: CDR1 SGHTA, CDR2 FQGTGA. V was trimmed by 5 bases and J by 0 bases, leaving 10 bases between them. The CDR3 bases are TGTGCCAGCAGCCCTTCTAGGAACCAAGAGACCCAGTACTTC. Its translation: CASSPSRNQETQYF.

The chain recombines TRBV4-1 with TRBJ2-7; D is unresolved. CDR3 length equals 15 residues. V was clipped by 0 bases and J by 2 bases, with 11 bases between them. CDR1 MGHRA and CDR2 YSYEKL come from the germline V gene. This CDR3 reads CASSQELLEAYEQYF. The CDR3 nucleotides read TGCGCCAGCAGCCAAGAATTGCTGGAAGCCTACGAGCAGTACTTC.

This chain connects TRBV18 to TRBJ1-5; TRBD1 matches 11 bases. V lost 3 bases, J lost 7 bases, and 8 bases stayed unmatched. This CDR3 contains 16 residues. Germline-derived CDR1 and CDR2 are KGHSH and LQKENI. The CDR3 DNA is TGTGCCAGCTCACCGGCGGACAGGGGGCTAAGACAGCCCCAGCATTTT. This translates into CASSPADRGLRQPQHF.

Judged by abundance, this clonotype is large. Written as DNA, the CDR3 is TGTGCCAGCAGTACCCTACATGAAAAACTGTTTTTT. It yields the protein CASSTLHEKLFF. The chain couples TRBV6-1 to TRBJ1-4; D ambiguous. Germline CDR1 and CDR2: MNHNS and SASEGT. V lost 5 bases, J lost 6 bases, and 7 bases lay in between. The CDR3 sequence is 12 residues long.

The CDR3 DNA sequence: TGTGCCAGCAGCTTAGATCTGGGCCGGGGGGACTACGAGCAGTACTTC. This translates into CASSLDLGRGDYEQYF. The chain combines TRBV11-2 with TRBJ2-7; TRBD2 matches at 7 bases. CDR1 is SGHAT and CDR2 is FQNNGV in the germline V gene. This CDR3 contains 16 residues. Trimming took 0 bases from V and 3 from J; bases not matched to a gene: 8.

Relative to its sample, this clonotype is medium-sized. This chain connects TRBV28 to TRBJ2-6; D remains ambiguous. CDR3 length equals 14 residues. Trimming shortened V by 10 bases and J by 0 bases, and 10 bases separated the two germline ends. Germline V CDR1 and CDR2: MDHEN, SYDVKM. The CDR3 here is CATTTASGANVLTF. CDR3 DNA: TGTGCCACCACCACAGCCTCTGGGGCCAACGTCCTGACTTTC.